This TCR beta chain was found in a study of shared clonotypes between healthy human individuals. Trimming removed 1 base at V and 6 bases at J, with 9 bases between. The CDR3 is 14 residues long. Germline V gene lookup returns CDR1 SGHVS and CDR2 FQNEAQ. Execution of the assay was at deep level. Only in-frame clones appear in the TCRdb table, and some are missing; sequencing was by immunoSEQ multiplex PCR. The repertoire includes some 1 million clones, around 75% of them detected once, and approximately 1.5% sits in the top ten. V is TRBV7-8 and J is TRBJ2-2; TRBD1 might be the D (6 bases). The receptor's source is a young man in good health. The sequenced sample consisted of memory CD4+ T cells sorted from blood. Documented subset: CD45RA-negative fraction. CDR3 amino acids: CASSLVQGPGELFF. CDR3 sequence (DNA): TGTGCCAGCAGCTTAGTACAGGGACCCGGGGAGCTGTTTTTT.